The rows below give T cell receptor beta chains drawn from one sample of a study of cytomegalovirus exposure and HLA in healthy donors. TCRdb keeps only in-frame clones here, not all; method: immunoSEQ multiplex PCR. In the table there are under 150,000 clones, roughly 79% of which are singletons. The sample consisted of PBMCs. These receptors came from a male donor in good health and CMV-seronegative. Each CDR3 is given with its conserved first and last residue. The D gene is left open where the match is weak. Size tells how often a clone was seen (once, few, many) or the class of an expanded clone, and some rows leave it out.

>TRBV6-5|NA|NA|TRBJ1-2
TGTGCCAGCAGTTACTCCAGGGCCTCCTATGGCTACACCTTC
CASSYSRASYGYTF
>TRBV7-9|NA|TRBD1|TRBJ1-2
TGTGCCAGCACCGGGGGGACAGGGGGCTCGTATGGCTACACCTTC
CASTGGTGGSYGYTF
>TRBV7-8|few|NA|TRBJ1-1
TGTGCCAGCAGTCTTAAGGGGGGGATCACTGAAGCTTTCTTT
CASSLKGGITEAFF
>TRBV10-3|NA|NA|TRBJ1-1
TGTGCCATCAGTGAGTCGACTCTCGGTTCGAGGACTCAAAACACTGAAGCTTTCTTT
CAISESTLGSRTQNTEAFF
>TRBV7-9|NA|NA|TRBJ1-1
TGTTCCAGCAGCTTAGTCCCGGGTGAAGCTTTCTTT
CSSSLVPGEAFF
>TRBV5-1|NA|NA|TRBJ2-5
TGCGCCAGCAGTCCTACAGAGTCCCAAGAGACCCAGTACTTC
CASSPTESQETQYF
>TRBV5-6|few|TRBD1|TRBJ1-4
TGTGCCAGCAGCTGGGACAGGAATGAAAAACTGTTTTTT
CASSWDRNEKLFF
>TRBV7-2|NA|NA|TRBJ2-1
TGTGCCAGCAGCTTAATACAGGCGACCTACAATGAGCAGTTCTTC
CASSLIQATYNEQFF
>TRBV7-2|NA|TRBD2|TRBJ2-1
TGTGCCACCAAGCAGGGGGGGCTAGCGGGGGGGTACAATGAGCAGTTCTTC
CATKQGGLAGGYNEQFF
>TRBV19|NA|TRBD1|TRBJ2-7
TGTGCCAGTAGCCCTCGGGACAGGCCGTCCTACGAGCAGTACTTC
CASSPRDRPSYEQYF
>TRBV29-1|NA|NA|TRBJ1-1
TGCAGCGTGCCCGGGACACTGAACACTGAAGCTTTCTTT
CSVPGTLNTEAFF
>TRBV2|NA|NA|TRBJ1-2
TGTGCCAGCAGTGAAGCTGAGGGTAGGGGGAATGCTAACTATGGCTACACCTTC
CASSEAEGRGNANYGYTF
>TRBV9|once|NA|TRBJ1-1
TGTGCCAGCAGCGTCGCGGGGAGGACTGAAGCTTTCTTT
CASSVAGRTEAFF
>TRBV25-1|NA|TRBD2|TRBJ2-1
TGTGCCAGCAGTGACCCGCCTAGCGGGAGCCCGGATGAGCAGTTCTTC
CASSDPPSGSPDEQFF